The sequence of this T cell receptor beta chain was determined in a study of CD4 T cells in relation to SARS-CoV-2 and coronaviruses. Study background: After approximately 10 days of antigen culture, PBMC TCR beta CDR3s were sequenced. Shared crossreactive spike epitopes were mapped to their HLA restriction.

TCRdb's table, derived via immunoSEQ multiplex PCR, lists solely in-frame clones and lacks some. This table has nearly 30,000 clones, approximately 76% appearing once. Study findings and constraints: The cross-reactivity analysis covered only spike protein, not other viral proteins.

CD4+ T cells from unexposed donors were obtained before the COVID-19 pandemic (2011-2018). After ten to eleven days of culture, CD4+ T cells were isolated. PBMCs were plated at two million per well in IL-2-containing medium. Regarding this clone: Its target is unknown.

Trimming stripped 0 bases from V and 0 bases from J, with 9 bases between. From germline, CDR1 is SGHRS and CDR2 YFSETQ. The CDR3 spans 16 residues. This receptor was identified in a human donor in good health. V usage is TRBV5-1 and J usage is TRBJ2-2, with D uncertain. Sequenced input: CD4+ T cells from PBMCs, cultured in vitro. The CDR3 sequence: CASSLAVGANTGELFF. Written as DNA, the CDR3 is TGCGCCAGCAGCTTGGCCGTCGGCGCGAACACCGGGGAGCTGTTTTTT.